This passage covers 18 T cell receptor beta chains from one sample sequenced in a study of cytomegalovirus exposure and HLA in healthy donors. The study ran its PCR with 60 Vbeta and 13 Jbeta primers. Some clones are missing from TCRdb's copy, which holds only in-frame ones; the method was immunoSEQ multiplex PCR. The table includes around 90,000 clones, around nine tenths detected once. Sequenced material: PBMCs. Receptors were obtained from a man aged 25-40 years in good health and CMV-seropositive.

This chain's CDR3 is CACAAGSTDTQYF. CDR3 coding DNA: TGTGCCTGCGCGGCTGGTAGCACAGATACGCAGTATTTT. This rearrangement joins TRBV19 to TRBJ2-3; D is unclear. The germline V gene encodes CDR1 LNHDA and CDR2 SQIVND (reference sequence). Trimming stripped 11 bases from V and 0 bases from J, with 12 bases between. This CDR3 has 13 residues. The full variable domain, in which reference TRBV19 and TRBJ2-3 provide the parts outside the CDR3, is DGGITQSPKYLFRKEGQNVTLSCEQNLNHDAMYWYRQDPGQGLRLIYYSQIVNDFQKGDIAEGYSVSREKKESFPLTVTSAQKNPTAFYLCACAAGSTDTQYFGPGTRLTVL.

The chain links TRBV7-9 to TRBJ2-7, with 7 nucleotides matching TRBD1. In germline, CDR1 is SEHNR, CDR2 FQNEAQ (reference sequence). CDR3 length equals 14 residues. V shed 5 bases, J shed 0 bases, and the junction held 4 bases outside the gene matches. Written as DNA, the CDR3 is TGTGCCAGCAGCGAAAACAGGGGCTCCTACGAGCAGTACTTC. Protein: CASSENRGSYEQYF.

The V and J genes are TRBV27 and TRBJ2-1; 9 bases match TRBD2. This CDR3 is built from 15 residues. CDR1 and CDR2 (germline): MNHEY, SMNVEV (reference sequence). The junction had 0 bases not matched to a gene; V was cut back by 3 bases and J by 0 bases. CDR3 sequence: CASSFSGSSYNEQFF. The DNA of the CDR3 is TGTGCCAGCAGTTTTAGCGGGAGCTCCTACAATGAGCAGTTCTTC.

CDR3 residues: CASSPTGTNYGYTF. DNA for the CDR3: TGTGCCAGCAGCCCGACCGGGACTAACTATGGCTACACCTTC. This rearrangement joins TRBV7-3 to TRBJ1-2, with D unclear. V dropped 5 bases and J dropped 0 bases, with 10 bases sitting between them. The germline V gene has CDR1 SGHTA and CDR2 FQGTGA. The CDR3 is 14 amino acids. The full variable domain, in which reference TRBV7-3 and TRBJ1-2 provide the parts outside the CDR3, is GAGVSQTPSNKVTEKGKYVELRCDPISGHTALYWYRQSLGQGPEFLIYFQGTGAADDSGLPNDRFFAVRPEGSVSTLKIQRTERGDSAVYLCASSPTGTNYGYTFGSGTRLTVV.

A few counts support this clone. This chain uses TRBV19 with TRBJ2-3; 12 bases agree with TRBD2. CDR1 and CDR2 from the germline V gene are LNHDA and SQIVND (reference sequence). CDR3 length: 15 amino acids. V lost 4 bases to trimming and J lost 4 bases; unmatched junction nucleotides: 3. Written as DNA, the CDR3 is TGTGCCAGTAGTACCCGACTAGCGGGAGCAGATACGCAGTATTTT. Its translation is CASSTRLAGADTQYF.

The rearrangement joins TRBV18 to TRBJ2-7; weak D call: TRBD1 (5 bases). The germline CDR1 and CDR2 sequences are KGHSH and LQKENI. The CDR3 is 14 residues long. Trimming left V 0 bases short and J 4 bases short, with 10 bases between. CDR3 loop: CASSPPGRGYEQYF. The CDR3, as DNA: TGTGCCAGCTCACCACCGGGAAGGGGATACGAGCAGTACTTC.

CDR3 sequence reads: CASSLYGQGAREKLFF. CDR3 coding DNA: TGTGCCAGCAGTTTATACGGACAGGGGGCACGGGAAAAACTGTTTTTT. This rearrangement joins TRBV28 to TRBJ1-4; 11 bases line up with TRBD1. The CDR3 loop spans 16 amino acids. V lost 1 base and J lost 8; bases outside the gene matches: 6. Per the germline V gene, CDR1 is MDHEN and CDR2 is SYDVKM.

The chain carries TRBV5-8 and TRBJ1-1, with 7 bases that match TRBD1. After removal of 2 bases from V and 5 bases from J, the junction contained 6 bases not matched to a gene. The length of the CDR3 is 14 residues. In germline, CDR1 is SGHTS, CDR2 YDEGEE. The CDR3 DNA reads as TGTGCCAGCAGCTTTAGGGGGCCTAGTACTGAAGCTTTCTTT. It yields the protein CASSFRGPSTEAFF.

The rearrangement links TRBV7-2 to TRBJ1-6; maybe TRBD1 (6 bases). CDR3 size: 16 residues. Germline lookup yields CDR1 SGHTA and CDR2 FQGNSA. Trimming removed 5 bases at V and 0 bases at J, with 11 bases between. The CDR3 protein is CASSHSQGSYNSPLHF. The CDR3 region has the DNA TGTGCCAGCAGCCACTCACAGGGCTCCTATAATTCACCCCTCCACTTT.

This clone showed up just once. CDR3 region: CASSAEEPLNTEAFF. CDR3 DNA sequence: TGTGCCAGCAGCGCCGAGGAGCCGCTGAACACTGAAGCTTTCTTT. The rearrangement joins TRBV7-9 to TRBJ1-1; D not certain. The V end lost 5 bases, the J end lost 0 bases, and 13 bases lay between the germline ends. The germline gives CDR1 SEHNR, CDR2 FQNEAQ (reference sequence). The CDR3 runs 15 residues.

V usage is TRBV19 and J usage is TRBJ2-2, with TRBD1 as a possible D gene (5 bases). The CDR3 covers 16 residues. Germline V gene lookup returns CDR1 LNHDA and CDR2 SQIVND (reference sequence). The germline V and J ends were trimmed by 10 bases and 1 base, with 19 bases remaining between them. The CDR3 DNA reads as TGTGCCACCCCCCAAAGCAGGGATTTGAACACCGGGGAGCTGTTTTTT. This translates into CATPQSRDLNTGELFF. Variable domain in full (rest from reference TRBV19 and TRBJ2-2): DGGITQSPKYLFRKEGQNVTLSCEQNLNHDAMYWYRQDPGQGLRLIYYSQIVNDFQKGDIAEGYSVSREKKESFPLTVTSAQKNPTAFYLCATPQSRDLNTGELFFGEGSRLTVL.

The chain employs TRBV11-2 and TRBJ2-1; 7 bases match TRBD2. Trimming cost V 1 base and J 7 bases; bases outside gene matches: 10. Germline V gene data show CDR1 as SGHAT and CDR2 as FQNNGV. This CDR3 is 16 amino acids long. The CDR3 loop reads CASSLVDSAGRNEQFF. As DNA, the CDR3 is TGTGCCAGCAGCTTAGTAGATTCGGCCGGGAGGAATGAGCAGTTCTTC.

The chain combines TRBV28 with TRBJ2-7; possible D gene TRBD2, 6 bases. V was pared by 3 bases and J by 6 bases, with 12 bases between. CDR3 length equals 13 residues. Per germline, CDR1 MDHEN and CDR2 SYDVKM. Here the CDR3 DNA reads TGTGCCAGCAGTTTTGCTACTAGCCTCGAGCAGTACTTC. This encodes CASSFATSLEQYF. Drawing the rest from reference TRBV28 and TRBJ2-7, the complete variable domain is DVKVTQSSRYLVKRTGEKVFLECVQDMDHENMFWYRQDPGLGLRLIYFSYDVKMKEKGDIPEGYSVSREKKERFSLILESASTNQTSMYLCASSFATSLEQYFGPGTRLTVT.

This clone occurred once. The CDR3 nucleotides read TGTGCCAGCGGGTCACCCGGGAACGAGCAGTACTTC. Residues: CASGSPGNEQYF. V and J are TRBV11-2 and TRBJ2-7; tentatively, D is TRBD2 (5 bases). The CDR3 loop spans 12 amino acids. CDR1 SGHAT and CDR2 FQNNGV come from the germline V gene. V lost 8 bases and J lost 5, with 13 bases in between.

This chain uses TRBV28 with TRBJ2-1; 8 bases fit TRBD2. This CDR3 comprises 15 residues. Per the germline V gene, CDR1 is MDHEN and CDR2 is SYDVKM. J lost 0 bases, V lost 4 bases, and 2 bases had no gene match. The CDR3 sequence is CASSSGGLSYNEQFF. Here the CDR3 DNA reads TGTGCCAGCAGTTCGGGAGGGCTCTCCTACAATGAGCAGTTCTTC.

V usage is TRBV28 and J usage is TRBJ2-7; tentative D call: TRBD2 (6 bases). Germline CDR1 reads MDHEN; CDR2 reads SYDVKM. V lost 4 bases to trimming and J lost 9 bases, with 25 bases between them. This CDR3 region has 16 residues. The CDR3 loop is CASSWGGPSASLGQYF. CDR3 nucleotide sequence: TGTGCCAGCAGTTGGGGTGGGCCTAGCGCAAGTCTTGGGCAGTACTTC.

This chain joins TRBV18 and TRBJ2-7; TRBD1 matches at 11 bases. This CDR3 has 15 residues. Germline-derived CDR1 and CDR2 are KGHSH and LQKENI. V shed 2 bases, J shed 7 bases, and the junction held 7 bases outside the gene matches. CDR3 protein: CASSPTGTGGFEQYF. In nucleotides, the CDR3 is TGTGCCAGCTCACCAACCGGGACAGGGGGATTTGAGCAGTACTTC.

The V call is TRBV6-1, the J call TRBJ1-6; 8 bases line up with TRBD1. This CDR3 is built from 15 residues. The germline CDR1 and CDR2 sequences are MNHNS and SASEGT. The V and J ends lost 7 bases and 10 bases, in that order; junction bases with no gene match: 12. CDR3 in amino acids: CASKGWTGLQSPLHF. For the CDR3, the DNA is TGTGCCAGCAAAGGTTGGACAGGGCTGCAATCACCCCTCCACTTT.